The source of this TCR beta chain is a study of shared clonotypes between healthy human individuals. As for the study in general: Researchers assigned three CD4 naive, three CD4 memory, two CD8 naive and one CD8 memory plate to each donor. Overall study results and limits: Only blood samples were collected, and tissue repertoires likely differ. It was anticipated that sequencing depth would influence how many clonotypes donors shared. Non-shared clonotypes showed lower generation probabilities than clonotypes common to all four donors.

This CDR3 region has 14 residues. V lost 4 bases and J lost 1; bases outside the gene matches: 5. From germline, CDR1 is GTSNPN and CDR2 SVGIG (reference sequence). About this clone itself: What it binds is not known.

Data came from immunoSEQ multiplex PCR; TCRdb stores just in-frame clones and leaves some out. The sample lists around 2.1 million clones, roughly 95% seen once, with roughly 0.13% in the top ten. The chain uses TRBV30 and TRBJ2-3, with 7 bases fitting TRBD2. Source material: naive CD4+ T cells sorted from blood. Subset specified: CD45RA+ positively selected. This receptor was obtained from a man younger than 35 in good health. The CDR3 bases are TGTGCCTGGACTGGGGGGGTTGGCACAGATACGCAGTATTTT. It codes for CAWTGGVGTDTQYF.